These 5 T cell receptor beta chains were sequenced from one sample in a study of T-cell memory formation after mild COVID-19. From the 5' RACE reads, TCRdb called clonotypes with MiXCR, one entry per CDR3 protein. Of 190,000 or so distinct CDR3 sequences listed, more than 25% are singletons. Material for sequencing was PBMCs or a T cell subset sorted from them (not recorded which). The receptors come from an adult woman who had mild COVID-19 (a few samples of this study predate the infection). Cell type and time point are not known.

The chain couples TRBV7-6 to TRBJ2-3, with TRBD2 matching over 12 bases. CDR3 length: 16 amino acids. Trimming took 2 bases from V and 4 from J; bases not matched to a gene: 4. CDR1 is SGHVS and CDR2 is FNYEAQ in the germline V gene. CDR3 residues: CASSLRTSGVSDTQYF. The DNA for the CDR3 is TGTGCCAGCAGCTTAAGGACTAGCGGGGTATCAGATACGCAGTATTTT.

This clonotype has a handful of counts. The chain combines TRBV12-3 or TRBV12-4 with TRBJ2-7, with D possibly matching TRBD1 (5 bases). The CDR3 totals 17 residues. V was clipped by 6 bases and J by 6 bases, with 27 bases between them. The CDR3: CASSRTGDPILGREQYF. In nucleotides, the CDR3 is TGTGCCAGCAGCAGAACAGGAGACCCAATCCTAGGCCGCGAGCAGTACTTC.

In this sample, this clonotype turned up many times. The V call is TRBV6-1, the J call TRBJ2-7; 12 nucleotides line up with TRBD2. V shed 6 bases and J 4 bases; nucleotides not matched to a gene: 7. This CDR3 contains 15 residues. Germline V gene sequence: CDR1 MNHNS, CDR2 SASEGT. This CDR3 reads CASRDRTSGAYEQYF. The CDR3 bases are TGTGCCAGCAGAGACCGGACTAGCGGGGCTTACGAGCAGTACTTC.

This clonotype turned up a few times. The chain combines TRBV12-3 or TRBV12-4 with TRBJ2-5; D is uncertain. CDR3 length: 14 amino acids. V was pared by 2 bases and J by 2 bases, with 9 bases between. The CDR3 DNA follows: TGTGCCAGCAGTTTACTCGGGTTTCAAGAGACCCAGTACTTC. It is translated as CASSLLGFQETQYF.

In the case of this clonotype: One end of the junction is discordant with germline, which a read error may explain. The chain combines TRBV9 with TRBJ2-5, with TRBD1 as a possible D gene (5 bases). CDR3 size: 13 residues. Germline-derived CDR1 and CDR2 are SGDLS and YYNGEE. CDR3 sequence reads: CASSAQGQGTQYF. The CDR3 coding sequence is TGTGCCAGCAGCGCTCAGGGCCAAGGGACCCAGTACTTC. The entire variable domain, with the rest obtained from reference TRBV9 and TRBJ2-5, is as follows: DSGVTQTPKHLITATGQRVTLRCSPRSGDLSVYWYQQSLDQGLQFLIQYYNGEERAKGNILERFSAQQFPDLHSELNLSSLELGDSALYFCASSAQGQGTQYFGPGTRLLVL.